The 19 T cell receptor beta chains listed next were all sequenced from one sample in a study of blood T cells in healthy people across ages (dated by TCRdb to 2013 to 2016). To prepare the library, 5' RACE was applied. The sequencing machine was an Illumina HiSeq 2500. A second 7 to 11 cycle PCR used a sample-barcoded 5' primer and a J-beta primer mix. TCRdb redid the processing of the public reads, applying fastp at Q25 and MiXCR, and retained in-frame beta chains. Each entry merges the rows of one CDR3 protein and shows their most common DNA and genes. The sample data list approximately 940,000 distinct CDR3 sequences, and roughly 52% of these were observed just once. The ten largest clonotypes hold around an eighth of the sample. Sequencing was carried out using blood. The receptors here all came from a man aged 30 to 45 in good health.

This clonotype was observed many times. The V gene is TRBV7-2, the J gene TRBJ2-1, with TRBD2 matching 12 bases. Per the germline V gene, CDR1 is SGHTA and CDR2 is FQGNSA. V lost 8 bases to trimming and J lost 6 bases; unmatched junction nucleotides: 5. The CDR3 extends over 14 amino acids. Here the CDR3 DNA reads TGTGCCAGCCGACTAGCGGGAGCACCCAATGAGCAGTTCTTC. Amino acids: CASRLAGAPNEQFF.

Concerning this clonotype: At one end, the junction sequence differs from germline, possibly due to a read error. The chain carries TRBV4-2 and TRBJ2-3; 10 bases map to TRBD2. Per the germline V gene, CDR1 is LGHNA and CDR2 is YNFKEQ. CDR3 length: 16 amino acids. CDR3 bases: TGTGCCAGCAGCCAGGCTACTAGCGGGGACACAGAGACGCAGTATTTT. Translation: CASSQATSGDTETQYF.

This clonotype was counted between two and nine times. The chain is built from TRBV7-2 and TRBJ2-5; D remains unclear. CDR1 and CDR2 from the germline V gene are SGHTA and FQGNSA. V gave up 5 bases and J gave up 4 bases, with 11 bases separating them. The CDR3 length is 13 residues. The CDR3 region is CASSPFFGETQYF. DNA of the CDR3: TGTGCCAGCAGCCCATTCTTCGGAGAGACCCAGTACTTC.

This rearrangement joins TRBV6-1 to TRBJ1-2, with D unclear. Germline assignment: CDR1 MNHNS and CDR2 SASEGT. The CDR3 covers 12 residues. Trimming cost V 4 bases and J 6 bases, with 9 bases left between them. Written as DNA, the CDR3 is TGTGCCAGCAGTGTTGTCGGCGATGGCTACACCTTC. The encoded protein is CASSVVGDGYTF.

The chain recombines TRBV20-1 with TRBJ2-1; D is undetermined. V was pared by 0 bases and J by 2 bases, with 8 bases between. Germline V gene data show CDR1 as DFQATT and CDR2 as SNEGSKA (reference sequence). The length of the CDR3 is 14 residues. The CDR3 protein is CSARDLRTYNEQFF. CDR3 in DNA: TGCAGTGCTAGAGATCTGCGGACCTACAATGAGCAGTTCTTC.

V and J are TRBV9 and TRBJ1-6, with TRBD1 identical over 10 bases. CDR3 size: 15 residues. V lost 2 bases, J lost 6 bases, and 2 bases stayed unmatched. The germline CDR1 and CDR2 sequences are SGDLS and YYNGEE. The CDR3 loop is CASSVTGGRNSPLHF. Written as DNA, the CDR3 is TGTGCCAGCAGCGTGACAGGGGGCCGTAATTCACCCCTCCACTTT.

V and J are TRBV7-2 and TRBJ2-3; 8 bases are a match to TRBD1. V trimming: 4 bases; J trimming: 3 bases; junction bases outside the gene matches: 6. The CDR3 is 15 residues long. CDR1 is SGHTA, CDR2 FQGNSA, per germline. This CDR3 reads CASSWSGGTTDTQYF. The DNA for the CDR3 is TGTGCCAGCAGCTGGTCAGGGGGCACGACAGATACGCAGTATTTT.

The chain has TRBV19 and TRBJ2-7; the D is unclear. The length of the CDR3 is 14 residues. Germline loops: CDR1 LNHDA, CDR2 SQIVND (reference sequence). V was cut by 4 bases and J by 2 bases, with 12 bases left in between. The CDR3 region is CASSKLLGTYEQYF. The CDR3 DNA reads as TGTGCCAGTAGTAAACTGCTGGGCACCTACGAGCAGTACTTC.

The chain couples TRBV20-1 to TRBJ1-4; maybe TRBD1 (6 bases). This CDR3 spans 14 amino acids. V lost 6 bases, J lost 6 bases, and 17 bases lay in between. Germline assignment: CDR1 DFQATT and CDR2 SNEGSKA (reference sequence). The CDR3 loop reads CSAVAGTKYEKLFF. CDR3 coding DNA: TGCAGTGCGGTTGCCGGGACAAAATATGAAAAACTGTTTTTT.

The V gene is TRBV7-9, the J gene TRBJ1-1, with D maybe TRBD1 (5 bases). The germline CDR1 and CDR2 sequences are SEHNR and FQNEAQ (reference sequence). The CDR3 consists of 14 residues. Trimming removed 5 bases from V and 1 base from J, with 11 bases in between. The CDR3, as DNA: TGTGCCAGCAGCACACCGGGGCCGAACACTGAAGCTTTCTTT. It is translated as CASSTPGPNTEAFF.

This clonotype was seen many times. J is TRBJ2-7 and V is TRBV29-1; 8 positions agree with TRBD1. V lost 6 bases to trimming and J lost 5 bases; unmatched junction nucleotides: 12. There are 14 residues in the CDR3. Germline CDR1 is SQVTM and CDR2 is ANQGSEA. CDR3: CSVAGQGVLNEQYF. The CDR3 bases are TGCAGCGTCGCAGGACAGGGAGTTTTGAACGAGCAGTACTTC.

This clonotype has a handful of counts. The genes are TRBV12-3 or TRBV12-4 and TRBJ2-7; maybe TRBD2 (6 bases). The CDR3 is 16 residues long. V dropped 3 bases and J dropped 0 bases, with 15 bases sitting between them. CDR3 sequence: CASSFAGLAVSYEQYF. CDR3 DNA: TGTGCCAGCAGTTTCGCGGGACTGGCTGTCTCCTACGAGCAGTACTTC.

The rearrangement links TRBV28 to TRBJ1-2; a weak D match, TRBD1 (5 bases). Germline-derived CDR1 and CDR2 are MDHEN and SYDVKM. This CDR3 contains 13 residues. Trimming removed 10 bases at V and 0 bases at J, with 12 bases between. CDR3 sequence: CAIKRDPNYGYTF. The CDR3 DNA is TGTGCCATCAAACGGGACCCTAACTATGGCTACACCTTC.

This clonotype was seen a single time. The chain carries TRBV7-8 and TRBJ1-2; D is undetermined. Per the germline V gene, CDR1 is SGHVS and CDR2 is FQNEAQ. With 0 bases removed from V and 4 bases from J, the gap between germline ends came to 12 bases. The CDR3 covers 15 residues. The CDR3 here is CASSLATQEAYGYTF. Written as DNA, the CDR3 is TGTGCCAGCAGCTTAGCGACCCAGGAGGCCTATGGCTACACCTTC.

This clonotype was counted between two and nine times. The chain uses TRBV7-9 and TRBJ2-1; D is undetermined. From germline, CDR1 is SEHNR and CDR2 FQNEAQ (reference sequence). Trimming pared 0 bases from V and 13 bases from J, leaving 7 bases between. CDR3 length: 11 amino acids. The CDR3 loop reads CASSLAETQFF. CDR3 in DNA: TGTGCCAGCAGCTTAGCGGAGACCCAGTTCTTC.

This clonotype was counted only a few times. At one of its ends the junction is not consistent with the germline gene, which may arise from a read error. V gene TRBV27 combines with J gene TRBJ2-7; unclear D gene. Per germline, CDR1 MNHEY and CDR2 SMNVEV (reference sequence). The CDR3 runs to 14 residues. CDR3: CASSLSTTVYEQYF. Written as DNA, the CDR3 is TGTGCCAGCAGTCTATCAACCACGGTTTACGAGCAGTACTTC.

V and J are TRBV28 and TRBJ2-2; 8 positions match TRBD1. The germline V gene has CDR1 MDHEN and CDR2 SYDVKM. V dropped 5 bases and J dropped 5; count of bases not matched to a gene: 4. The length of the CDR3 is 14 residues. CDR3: CASSVRTGTGELFF. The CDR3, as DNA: TGTGCCAGCAGTGTTCGGACAGGGACCGGGGAGCTGTTTTTT.

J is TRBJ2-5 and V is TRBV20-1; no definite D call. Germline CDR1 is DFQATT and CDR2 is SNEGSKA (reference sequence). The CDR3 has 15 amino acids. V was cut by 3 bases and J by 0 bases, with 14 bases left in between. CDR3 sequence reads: CSARELGSHQETQYF. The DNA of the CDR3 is TGCAGTGCTAGGGAGCTTGGATCGCACCAAGAGACCCAGTACTTC.

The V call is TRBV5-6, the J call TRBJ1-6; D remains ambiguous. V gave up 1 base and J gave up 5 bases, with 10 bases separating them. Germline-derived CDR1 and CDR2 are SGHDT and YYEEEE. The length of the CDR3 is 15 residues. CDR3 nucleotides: TGTGCCAGCAGCTTGTTACCAGGCAATAATTCACCCCTCCACTTT. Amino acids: CASSLLPGNNSPLHF. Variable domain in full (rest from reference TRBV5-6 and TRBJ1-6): DAGVTQSPTHLIKTRGQQVTLRCSPKSGHDTVSWYQQALGQGPQFIFQYYEEEERQRGNFPDRFSGHQFPNYSSELNVNALLLGDSALYLCASSLLPGNNSPLHFGNGTRLTVT.